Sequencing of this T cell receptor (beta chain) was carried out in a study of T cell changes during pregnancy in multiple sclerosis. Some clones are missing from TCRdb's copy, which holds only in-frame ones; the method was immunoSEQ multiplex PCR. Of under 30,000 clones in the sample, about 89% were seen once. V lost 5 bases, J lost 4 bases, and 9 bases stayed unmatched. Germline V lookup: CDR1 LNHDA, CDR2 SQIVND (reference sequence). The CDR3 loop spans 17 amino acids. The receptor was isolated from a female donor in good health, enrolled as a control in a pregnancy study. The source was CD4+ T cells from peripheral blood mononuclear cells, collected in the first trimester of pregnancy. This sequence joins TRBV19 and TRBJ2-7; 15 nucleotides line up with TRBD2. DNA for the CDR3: TGTGCCAGTAGTCCGGGGACTAGCGGGAGGAACGGGTACGAGCAGTACTTC. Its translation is CASSPGTSGRNGYEQYF.